These 30 T cell receptor beta chains came from one sample sequenced in a study of OX40 agonist ivuxolimab in advanced cancers. Sequencing was performed with immunoSEQ multiplex PCR; in TCRdb, only in-frame clones are kept and a portion is missing. The sample gives roughly 65,000 clones, roughly 87% of which show up once; approximately 0.39% is in the top ten. The sequenced sample was CD4+ or CD8+ T cells sorted from blood, obtained in a trial of the OX40 agonist ivuxolimab. The receptors were gathered from an adult with an advanced solid tumor such as melanoma, head and neck, liver or kidney cancer.

This clone turned up a few times. The genes are TRBV7-8 and TRBJ1-6; D uncertain. Trimming took off 1 base at V and 7 bases at J, with 11 bases between the two ends. CDR3 size: 15 residues. Germline lookup yields CDR1 SGHVS and CDR2 FQNEAQ. This CDR3 reads CASSLDFFGNSPLHF. The CDR3 nucleotides read TGTGCCAGCAGCTTAGATTTTTTCGGGAATTCACCCCTCCACTTT.

The rearrangement links TRBV11-1 to TRBJ1-4; 8 bases are shared with TRBD1. This CDR3 comprises 14 residues. Germline trimming cut 5 bases from V and 5 bases from J; bases unmatched to any gene: 4. Germline-derived CDR1 and CDR2 are SGHAT and FQDESV (reference sequence). The CDR3 DNA reads as TGTGCCAGCAGCGGGACAGGAGGGAATGAAAAACTGTTTTTT. Amino acid sequence: CASSGTGGNEKLFF.

This rearrangement joins TRBV7-2 to TRBJ2-7; 7 bases fit TRBD1. This CDR3 contains 15 residues. Looked up from germline, CDR1 is SGHTA and CDR2 is FQGNSA. Trimming removed 2 bases from V and 2 bases from J; junction bases left unmatched: 6. The CDR3 DNA sequence: TGTGCCAGCAGCTTATCTACAGGGGACACCTACGAGCAGTACTTC. Its protein product is CASSLSTGDTYEQYF.

This chain joins TRBV5-6 and TRBJ2-7, with TRBD1 identical over 10 bases. This CDR3 is 14 amino acids long. With 4 bases clipped from V and 3 bases from J, the junction kept 4 bases outside the gene matches. Germline values: CDR1 SGHDT, CDR2 YYEEEE. The CDR3 nucleotides read TGTGCCAGCAGCCTAGGACAGGGGGGCTACGAGCAGTACTTC. Its protein product is CASSLGQGGYEQYF.

The gene calls are TRBV27 and TRBJ1-1; the D gene is possibly TRBD1 (6 bases). Germline CDR1 MNHEY, CDR2 SMNVEV (reference sequence). Trimming cost V 0 bases and J 1 base, with 12 bases left between them. The CDR3 is 16 amino acids. In DNA, the CDR3 is TGTGCCAGCAGTTTATCCTCAGGGGCGAGGAACACTGAAGCTTTCTTT. It specifies CASSLSSGARNTEAFF.

This chain joins TRBV7-2 and TRBJ2-6, with D perhaps matching TRBD1 or TRBD2 (6 bases each). Germline-derived CDR1 and CDR2 are SGHTA and FQGNSA. V lost 1 base to trimming and J lost 3 bases, with 10 bases between them. The CDR3 covers 16 residues. The chain's CDR3 is CASSLGGANGANVLTF. CDR3 in DNA: TGTGCCAGCAGCTTAGGGGGGGCTAATGGGGCCAACGTCCTGACTTTC.

J is TRBJ1-1 and V is TRBV7-9; 7 positions agree with TRBD1. Losses at the gene ends were 4 bases for V and 0 bases for J; bases not matched to a gene: 2. Germline-derived CDR1 and CDR2 are SEHNR and FQNEAQ (reference sequence). The CDR3 sequence is 14 residues long. DNA of the CDR3: TGTGCCAGCAGCTATGGACAGGTGAACACTGAAGCTTTCTTT. The encoded protein is CASSYGQVNTEAFF.

This clone was observed a single time. The V and J genes are TRBV7-9 and TRBJ1-4, with TRBD1 matching over 9 bases. V shed 3 bases and J 6 bases; nucleotides not matched to a gene: 5. The CDR3 sequence is 15 residues long. CDR1 is SEHNR and CDR2 is FQNEAQ in the germline V gene (reference sequence). This CDR3 is CASSLGQGGDEKLFF. CDR3 nucleotide sequence: TGTGCCAGCAGCTTGGGACAGGGAGGGGATGAAAAACTGTTTTTT.

The chain couples TRBV18 to TRBJ2-7; TRBD2 is a possible D gene (7 bases). Germline-derived CDR1 and CDR2 are KGHSH and LQKENI. The CDR3 has 14 amino acids. With 4 bases removed from V and 3 bases from J, the gap between germline ends came to 13 bases. The CDR3 DNA reads as TGTGCCAGCTCACGAGAAGGGGGGGGCTACGAGCAGTACTTC. It encodes CASSREGGGYEQYF.

The chain joins TRBV29-1 to TRBJ2-5, with D possibly being TRBD1 (5 bases). The CDR3 consists of 12 residues. Trimming removed 5 bases from V and 4 bases from J, with 11 bases in between. Germline V lookup: CDR1 SQVTM, CDR2 ANQGSEA. The CDR3 nucleotides are TGCAGCGTTACCAGGGATCCAGAGACCCAGTACTTC. Its protein is CSVTRDPETQYF.

This clone was recorded a few times. CDR3 nucleotides: TGTGCCAGCAGTGAAACTTCCTTTGGGGCGCCCCTCCACTTT. This translates into CASSETSFGAPLHF. The chain couples TRBV6-1 to TRBJ1-6; TRBD1 is a possible D gene (5 bases). Germline V gives CDR1 MNHNS, CDR2 SASEGT. The CDR3 extends over 14 amino acids. The V and J ends lost 2 bases and 13 bases respectively, with 15 bases between them.

The chain links TRBV29-1 to TRBJ2-1; TRBD2 matches at 7 bases. Germline-derived CDR1 and CDR2 are SQVTM and ANQGSEA. CDR3 length: 12 amino acids. V was clipped by 4 bases and J by 6 bases; unmatched bases: 3. This CDR3 is CSVGLAANEQFF. DNA for the CDR3: TGCAGCGTTGGACTAGCAGCCAATGAGCAGTTCTTC.

The chain links TRBV9 to TRBJ2-1; no clear D gene. The germline V gene has CDR1 SGDLS and CDR2 YYNGEE. The V end lost 0 bases, the J end lost 8 bases, and 15 bases lay between the germline ends. CDR3 size: 15 residues. The CDR3 here is CASSVVQDPGHEQFF. The CDR3 bases are TGTGCCAGCAGCGTAGTTCAGGACCCTGGCCATGAGCAGTTCTTC.

This clone was observed a few times. The chain links TRBV28 to TRBJ2-4; no reliable D call. Trimming stripped 5 bases from V and 0 bases from J, with 17 bases between. Germline V gene sequence: CDR1 MDHEN, CDR2 SYDVKM. This CDR3 contains 17 residues. For the CDR3, the DNA is TGTGCCAGCAGTCGGTCGAGGACCTTACTAGCCAAAAACATTCAGTACTTC. This sequence encodes CASSRSRTLLAKNIQYF.

This chain uses TRBV19 with TRBJ1-1; D perhaps matches TRBD1 (6 bases). Looked up from germline, CDR1 is LNHDA and CDR2 is SQIVND (reference sequence). Trimming cost V 1 base and J 8 bases, with 11 bases left between them. This CDR3 is 13 amino acids long. CDR3 amino acids: CASSIVGGREAFF. CDR3 nucleotides: TGTGCCAGTAGTATAGTAGGGGGTAGGGAAGCTTTCTTT.

This chain joins TRBV4-1 and TRBJ2-3, with D uncertain. The germline V gene encodes CDR1 MGHRA and CDR2 YSYEKL. Trimming took 0 bases from V and 1 from J, leaving 11 bases between them. The CDR3 sequence is 16 residues long. CDR3 residues: CASSQDPQFRTDTQYF. The CDR3 bases are TGCGCCAGCAGCCAAGATCCGCAGTTTCGCACAGATACGCAGTATTTT.

The V and J genes are TRBV10-1 and TRBJ2-4; D not resolved. CDR1 and CDR2 (germline): WNHNN, SYGVQD (reference sequence). V gave up 2 bases and J gave up 0 bases, with 11 bases separating them. The CDR3 is 16 residues long. CDR3 protein: CASSETHTVAKNIQYF. The CDR3 DNA follows: TGCGCCAGCAGTGAGACCCACACCGTAGCCAAAAACATTCAGTACTTC.

This chain connects TRBV27 to TRBJ1-5, with D perhaps TRBD1 (5 bases). The germline V gene encodes CDR1 MNHEY and CDR2 SMNVEV (reference sequence). Deletions cut 6 bases from V and 4 bases from J, with 16 bases between. The CDR3 has 15 residues. This chain's CDR3 is CASSPWRDRNQPQHF. DNA for the CDR3: TGTGCCAGCAGCCCCTGGAGGGACCGTAATCAGCCCCAGCATTTT.

The V and J genes are TRBV29-1 and TRBJ1-4; TRBD1 matches 9 bases. The CDR3 is 14 residues long. Germline CDR1 and CDR2: SQVTM and ANQGSEA. J was trimmed by 5 bases and V by 6 bases; bases with no gene match: 7. CDR3 amino acids: CSVGQGRENEKLFF. DNA for the CDR3: TGCAGCGTAGGACAGGGGCGGGAGAATGAAAAACTGTTTTTT.

This clone was seen a handful of times. This chain joins TRBV29-1 and TRBJ1-1; no definite D call. There are 13 residues in the CDR3. CDR1 is SQVTM, CDR2 ANQGSEA, per germline. Trimming shortened V by 6 bases and J by 1 base, and 12 bases separated the two germline ends. For the CDR3, the DNA is TGCAGCGTGATGCGGACGGAGAACACTGAAGCTTTCTTT. It specifies CSVMRTENTEAFF. Looking up the rest from reference TRBV29-1 and TRBJ1-1 gives the full variable domain: SAVISQKPSRDICQRGTSLTIQCQVDSQVTMMFWYRQQPGQSLTLIATANQGSEATYESGFVIDKFPISRPNLTFSTLTVSNMSPEDSSIYLCSVMRTENTEAFFGQGTRLTVV.

The rearrangement uses TRBV6-1 and TRBJ2-3; either TRBD1 or TRBD2 may supply D (5 bases each). Trimming stripped 4 bases from V and 6 bases from J, with 20 bases between. In germline, CDR1 is MNHNS, CDR2 SASEGT. This CDR3 region has 16 residues. The CDR3 reads CASSGGSGSASDTQYF. The CDR3 DNA follows: TGTGCCAGCAGTGGGGGGTCAGGATCGGCGTCTGATACGCAGTATTTT.

The chain combines TRBV5-1 with TRBJ1-2; 9 bases fit TRBD1. CDR1 SGHRS and CDR2 YFSETQ come from the germline V gene. Losses at the gene ends were 0 bases for V and 7 bases for J; bases not matched to a gene: 4. The CDR3 sequence is 14 residues long. DNA of the CDR3: TGCGCCAGCAGCTTGGCCGGGACAGGGACTGGCTACACCTTC. Its translation is CASSLAGTGTGYTF.

This chain links TRBV5-1 with TRBJ2-2, with 11 bases fitting TRBD1. CDR3 length equals 19 residues. The germline gives CDR1 SGHRS, CDR2 YFSETQ. V dropped 0 bases and J dropped 4; count of bases not matched to a gene: 11. For the CDR3, the DNA is TGCGCCAGCAGCTTGGGTTTCAACTTAGGACAGGGGGCCACCGGGGAGCTGTTTTTT. Protein: CASSLGFNLGQGATGELFF.

The chain joins TRBV18 to TRBJ2-3; D is unresolved. V was shortened by 4 bases and J by 2 bases, with 10 bases between the two germline ends. The CDR3 covers 14 residues. Germline lookup yields CDR1 KGHSH and CDR2 LQKENI. In nucleotides, the CDR3 is TGTGCCAGCTCACAGGGTCCCCCCACAGATACGCAGTATTTT. Residues: CASSQGPPTDTQYF.

J is TRBJ2-7 and V is TRBV10-3; 8 positions match TRBD1. The germline V gene encodes CDR1 ENHRY and CDR2 SYGVKD. The CDR3 contains 15 residues. The V and J ends lost 4 bases and 0 bases, in that order; junction bases with no gene match: 5. CDR3 DNA sequence: TGTGCCATCAGTGGGACAGGGTCCAACTCCTACGAGCAGTACTTC. Protein: CAISGTGSNSYEQYF.

V gene TRBV19 combines with J gene TRBJ1-5; a possible D gene is TRBD1 (5 bases). This CDR3 is built from 16 residues. Germline CDR1 LNHDA, CDR2 SQIVND (reference sequence). V shed 6 bases and J shed 0 bases, with 15 bases lying between them. This CDR3 reads CASRGDRIHSNQPQHF. The CDR3 DNA is TGTGCCAGTAGGGGTGACAGAATACATAGCAATCAGCCCCAGCATTTT. The entire variable domain, with the rest obtained from reference TRBV19 and TRBJ1-5, is as follows: DGGITQSPKYLFRKEGQNVTLSCEQNLNHDAMYWYRQDPGQGLRLIYYSQIVNDFQKGDIAEGYSVSREKKESFPLTVTSAQKNPTAFYLCASRGDRIHSNQPQHFGDGTRLSIL.

The CDR3 sequence is CASSDAGGAVSDTQYF. CDR3 nucleotide sequence: TGTGCCAGCAGTGATGCCGGGGGGGCGGTTTCAGATACGCAGTATTTT. This chain links TRBV7-9 with TRBJ2-3; 8 nucleotides line up with TRBD2. There are 16 residues in the CDR3. V lost 6 bases and J lost 4; bases outside the gene matches: 12. Germline V gene sequence: CDR1 SEHNR, CDR2 FQNEAQ (reference sequence). The full variable domain, with the rest looked up from reference TRBV7-9 and TRBJ2-3, is DTGVSQNPRHKITKRGQNVTFRCDPISEHNRLYWYRQTLGQGPEFLTYFQNEAQLEKSRLLSDRFSAERPKGSFSTLEIQRTEQGDSAMYLCASSDAGGAVSDTQYFGPGTRLTVL.

The chain combines TRBV5-1 with TRBJ2-4, with TRBD2 as a possible D gene (7 bases). This CDR3 region has 18 residues. From germline, CDR1 is SGHRS and CDR2 YFSETQ. V lost 0 bases and J lost 0, with 16 bases in between. The CDR3 DNA reads TGCGCCAGCAGCTTGGCTCCTACAGGGAGGGGAGCCAAAAACATTCAGTACTTC. It codes for CASSLAPTGRGAKNIQYF.

The chain employs TRBV7-2 and TRBJ2-3, with D possibly TRBD2 on 6 matching bases. The germline gives CDR1 SGHTA, CDR2 FQGNSA. The V gene lost 5 bases and the J gene lost 0 bases, with 12 bases spanning the gap. The CDR3 is made up of 15 amino acids. The CDR3 region is CASSGTSLSTDTQYF. The CDR3 coding sequence is TGTGCCAGCAGCGGGACTTCGCTAAGCACAGATACGCAGTATTTT. The full variable domain, in which reference TRBV7-2 and TRBJ2-3 provide the parts outside the CDR3, is GAGVSQSPSNKVTEKGKDVELRCDPISGHTALYWYRQSLGQGLEFLIYFQGNSAPDKSGLPSDRFSAERTGGSVSTLTIQRTQQEDSAVYLCASSGTSLSTDTQYFGPGTRLTVL.

This clone was detected only a few times. The genes are TRBV20-1 and TRBJ2-5; D gene ambiguous. The germline gives CDR1 DFQATT, CDR2 SNEGSKA (reference sequence). V dropped 5 bases and J dropped 5 bases, with 6 bases sitting between them. CDR3 size: 10 residues. The CDR3 loop is CSAGTETQYF. CDR3 coding DNA: TGCAGTGCTGGAACTGAGACCCAGTACTTC.